The TCR beta chain under discussion was sequenced for a study of patients and donors after allogeneic stem cell transplantation. TCRdb re-derived calls from the RT-PCR reads in MiXCR, one entry per CDR3 protein. This table has some 960,000 distinct CDR3 sequences, around 17% appearing once. This clonotype was counted a few times. Sequencing was performed on blood, either unsorted or a sorted T cell fraction (not recorded which). This clonotype originated in a human donor who was either an allogeneic HSCT recipient or a stem cell or donor lymphocyte infusion donor (not recorded which). It is not recorded whose cells these are; they may come from a transplant donor.

Here the CDR3 reads CASTRDAHMNTEAFF. DNA of the CDR3: TGTGCCAGCACCCGGGACGCACACATGAACACTGAAGCTTTCTTT. The V gene is TRBV5-6, the J gene TRBJ1-1; D is possibly TRBD1 (5 bases). V lost 6 bases to trimming and J lost 0 bases, with 15 bases between them. This CDR3 has 15 amino acids. The germline CDR1 and CDR2 sequences are SGHDT and YYEEEE.